This T cell receptor (beta chain) was sequenced in a study of blood T cell repertoires in COVID-19. Study-wide context: Both acute and convalescent COVID-19 samples were obtained from the United States, Italy and Spain.

Using immunoSEQ multiplex PCR, the repertoire was profiled, and TCRdb retains in-frame clones only, with some absent. The sample gives fewer than 250,000 clones, just under 90% of which show up once; about 0.95% is in the top ten. V shed 3 bases, J shed 1 base, and the junction held 4 bases outside the gene matches. The CDR3 loop spans 16 amino acids. Germline loops: CDR1 MDHEN, CDR2 SYDVKM. The origin of this receptor is a man aged 50-59 years who had been exposed to COVID-19. The sequencing input was PBMCs or T cells enriched from blood (not recorded which). The chain recombines TRBV28 with TRBJ2-1, with TRBD2 matching over 9 bases. This CDR3 reads CASSFPSGKSYNEQFF. The CDR3 DNA is TGTGCCAGCAGTTTTCCTAGCGGGAAGTCCTACAATGAGCAGTTCTTC.